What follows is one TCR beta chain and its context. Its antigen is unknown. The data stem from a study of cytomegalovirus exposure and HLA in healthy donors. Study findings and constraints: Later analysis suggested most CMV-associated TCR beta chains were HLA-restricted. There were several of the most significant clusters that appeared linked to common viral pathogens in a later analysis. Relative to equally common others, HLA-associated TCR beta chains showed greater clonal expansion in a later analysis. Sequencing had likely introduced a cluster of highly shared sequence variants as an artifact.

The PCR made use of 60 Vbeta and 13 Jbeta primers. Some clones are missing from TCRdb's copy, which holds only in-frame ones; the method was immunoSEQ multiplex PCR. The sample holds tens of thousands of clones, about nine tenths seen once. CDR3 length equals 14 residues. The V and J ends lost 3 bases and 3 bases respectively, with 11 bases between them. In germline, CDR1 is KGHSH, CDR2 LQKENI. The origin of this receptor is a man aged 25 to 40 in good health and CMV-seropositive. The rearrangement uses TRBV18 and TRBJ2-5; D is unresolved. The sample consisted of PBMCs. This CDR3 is CASSPDELKETQYF. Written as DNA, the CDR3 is TGTGCCAGCTCACCCGACGAACTAAAAGAGACCCAGTACTTC.